Shown below are 26 T cell receptor beta chains from a single sample sequenced in a study of blood T cell repertoires in COVID-19. The method was immunoSEQ multiplex PCR; TCRdb's version includes in-frame clones alone and lacks a portion of them. The sample comprises about 130,000 clones, more than 70% of which are singletons, and 9.5% to 15% rests with the top ten. The source material was peripheral blood. These receptors came from a woman in her thirties who had recovered from COVID-19.

The table lists this clone with a few counts. The chain combines TRBV11-1 with TRBJ2-7; no firm D call. The V gene lost 4 bases and the J gene lost 5 bases, with 12 bases spanning the gap. Per the germline V gene, CDR1 is SGHAT and CDR2 is FQDESV (reference sequence). CDR3 size: 13 residues. CDR3 sequence reads: CASSYRQIHEQYF. The CDR3 DNA sequence: TGTGCCAGCAGCTATAGACAAATCCACGAGCAGTACTTC.

The chain uses TRBV5-1 and TRBJ2-3, with TRBD1 as a possible D gene (5 bases). This CDR3 is built from 14 residues. V was clipped by 0 bases and J by 4 bases, with 9 bases between them. Germline CDR1 SGHRS, CDR2 YFSETQ. The CDR3 DNA follows: TGCGCCAGCAGCTTGGTGGCAGGGCCAGATACGCAGTATTTT. Translation gives CASSLVAGPDTQYF.

The chain employs TRBV4-1 and TRBJ2-7; 8 nucleotides agree with TRBD2. The CDR3 spans 17 residues. Unmatched junction bases numbered 11, after V lost 1 base and J lost 3 bases. Germline assignment: CDR1 MGHRA and CDR2 YSYEKL. CDR3 region: CASSQVASGSKFYEQYF. CDR3 bases: TGCGCCAGCAGCCAAGTGGCTAGCGGGTCCAAATTCTACGAGCAGTACTTC.

This clone was counted once. The chain is built from TRBV6-5 and TRBJ2-1, with TRBD1 identical over 9 bases. The CDR3 totals 15 residues. Germline CDR1 MNHEY, CDR2 SVGAGI. J lost 3 bases, V lost 6 bases, and 6 bases had no gene match. CDR3 nucleotides: TGTGCCAGCAGCAAACAGGGGGCCTTCTACAATGAGCAGTTCTTC. As protein: CASSKQGAFYNEQFF.

This chain links TRBV27 with TRBJ1-1, with D perhaps matching TRBD1 (6 bases). There are 15 residues in the CDR3. From germline, CDR1 is MNHEY and CDR2 SMNVEV (reference sequence). Trimming removed 2 bases from V and 1 base from J, with 11 bases in between. The CDR3: CASSLDRLGNTEAFF. The CDR3 DNA reads TGTGCCAGCAGTTTAGACAGGCTGGGGAACACTGAAGCTTTCTTT.

The chain is built from TRBV20-1 and TRBJ2-7, with 13 bases that match TRBD2. V shed 3 bases and J 2 bases; nucleotides not matched to a gene: 4. Germline V CDR1 and CDR2: DFQATT, SNEGSKA (reference sequence). The CDR3 is 15 residues long. In nucleotides, the CDR3 is TGCAGTGCTAGTTTGGGACTAGCGGGGACCTACGAGCAGTACTTC. This encodes CSASLGLAGTYEQYF.

The chain combines TRBV14 with TRBJ2-7; 8 bases agree with TRBD2. Germline CDR1 reads SGHDN; CDR2 reads FVKESK. This CDR3 has 15 amino acids. With 2 bases clipped from V and 5 bases from J, the junction kept 8 bases outside the gene matches. CDR3 DNA sequence: TGTGCCAGCAGCCAATTGACGGGGGGGCCTAACGAGCAGTACTTC. Its translation: CASSQLTGGPNEQYF.

The CDR3 sequence is CASSPGGLGGYTF. In DNA form, the CDR3 reads TGTGCCAGCTCACCCGGCGGGTTGGGTGGCTACACCTTC. The chain employs TRBV18 and TRBJ1-2; unclear D gene. V lost 3 bases, J lost 7 bases, and 12 bases lay in between. Germline V gene lookup returns CDR1 KGHSH and CDR2 LQKENI. This CDR3 comprises 13 residues.

This clone was found many times. This chain joins TRBV7-2 and TRBJ2-3; 7 bases match TRBD2. Looked up from germline, CDR1 is SGHTA and CDR2 is FQGNSA. Trimming removed 2 bases from V and 2 bases from J; junction bases left unmatched: 13. This CDR3 has 18 amino acids. The CDR3 DNA follows: TGTGCCAGCAGCTTAATGTATTCGGGGGGAGCTCTCACAGATACGCAGTATTTT. Translating gives CASSLMYSGGALTDTQYF. Together with reference TRBV7-2 and TRBJ2-3, the CDR3 gives the full variable domain: GAGVSQSPSNKVTEKGKDVELRCDPISGHTALYWYRQSLGQGLEFLIYFQGNSAPDKSGLPSDRFSAERTGGSVSTLTIQRTQQEDSAVYLCASSLMYSGGALTDTQYFGPGTRLTVL.

Concerning this clone: Other nucleotide sequences in the sample specify the same CDR3. The V call is TRBV28, the J call TRBJ2-7; D is uncertain. The CDR3 sequence is 13 residues long. Deletions cut 4 bases from V and 3 bases from J, with 10 bases between. From germline, CDR1 is MDHEN and CDR2 SYDVKM. The CDR3 nucleotides are TGTGCCAGCAGTTCACCCGGTATCTACGAGCAGTACTTC. Its translation: CASSSPGIYEQYF.

Regarding this clone: The germline gene is not matched at one end of the junction; a read error may be the cause. The V call is TRBV13, the J call TRBJ2-7; 13 bases are a match to TRBD2. CDR1 and CDR2 from the germline V gene are PRHDT and FYEKMQ (reference sequence). The CDR3 contains 18 residues. CDR3 sequence reads: CASSLHIMGLAGYYGQYF. The CDR3 nucleotides are TGTGCCAGCAGCTTGCATATTATGGGACTAGCGGGATACTACGGGCAGTACTTC.

Only one count was recorded for this clone. The chain links TRBV4-2 to TRBJ2-1; D is perhaps TRBD1 (6 bases). The CDR3 runs to 19 residues. Germline V gives CDR1 LGHNA, CDR2 YNFKEQ. V lost 3 bases and J lost 0, with 21 bases in between. Written as DNA, the CDR3 is TGTGCCAGCAGCCACGACCTTTGGGACACAGCGAACTCCTACAATGAGCAGTTCTTC. Translation: CASSHDLWDTANSYNEQFF.

This clone was observed a handful of times. This rearrangement joins TRBV3-1 (or the pseudogene TRBV3-2) to TRBJ1-5; D is possibly TRBD1 (6 bases). CDR3 length: 13 residues. Germline values: CDR1 LGHDT, CDR2 YNNKEL (reference sequence). V lost 3 bases to trimming and J lost 6 bases, with 9 bases between them. The CDR3 protein is CASSHGGAQPQHF. Here the CDR3 DNA reads TGTGCCAGCAGCCACGGGGGGGCTCAGCCCCAGCATTTT.

The chain couples TRBV4-1 to TRBJ2-2; 8 bases agree with TRBD2. Germline-derived CDR1 and CDR2 are MGHRA and YSYEKL. This CDR3 is 16 amino acids long. Germline trimming cut 3 bases from V and 5 bases from J; bases unmatched to any gene: 8. The DNA of the CDR3 is TGCGCCAGCAGCCACGCGGGGGGAAGTTCAACCGGGGAGCTGTTTTTT. It codes for CASSHAGGSSTGELFF.

By its share, this clone is medium-sized. V usage is TRBV19 and J usage is TRBJ1-5, with D hard to call. The germline CDR1 and CDR2 sequences are LNHDA and SQIVND (reference sequence). There are 13 residues in the CDR3. V was cut by 7 bases and J by 4 bases, with 11 bases left in between. The CDR3 DNA sequence: TGTGCCAGTACAGACGGGGTGAATCAGCCCCAGCATTTT. Translation: CASTDGVNQPQHF.

This clone was seen a handful of times. The CDR3 DNA is TGTGCCAGCAGCTTAGTCTCTAGACTCGGGGAGACCCAGTACTTC. Amino acid sequence: CASSLVSRLGETQYF. This rearrangement joins TRBV7-8 to TRBJ2-5; unclear D gene. The V end was cut by 1 base, the J end by 5 bases, with 14 bases between. CDR3 length: 15 amino acids. Germline-derived CDR1 and CDR2 are SGHVS and FQNEAQ.

The chain has TRBV19 and TRBJ1-3; D uncertain. Germline loops: CDR1 LNHDA, CDR2 SQIVND (reference sequence). V was clipped by 5 bases and J by 2 bases, with 10 bases between them. The CDR3 totals 14 residues. CDR3 nucleotide sequence: TGTGCCAGTAGTCCGAGCCCCGCTGGAAACACCATATATTTT. Translating it yields CASSPSPAGNTIYF.

The rearrangement links TRBV7-6 to TRBJ1-2; no clear D gene. Germline CDR1 SGHVS, CDR2 FNYEAQ. This CDR3 has 17 amino acids. V was clipped by 0 bases and J by 4 bases, with 18 bases between them. The DNA of the CDR3 is TGTGCCAGCAGCTTAGCGCCCCCGGCCCGACTTTTCTATGGCTACACCTTC. This gives the protein CASSLAPPARLFYGYTF.

This chain links TRBV5-5 with TRBJ2-1; 12 bases are a match to TRBD2. The length of the CDR3 is 18 residues. Germline V gene lookup returns CDR1 SGHKS and CDR2 YYEKEE (reference sequence). Trimming cost V 4 bases and J 7 bases; bases outside gene matches: 15. This CDR3 is CASSLPLMTSGSGNEQFF. The CDR3 region has the DNA TGTGCCAGCAGCCTACCCTTAATGACTAGCGGGAGTGGAAATGAGCAGTTCTTC.

Here the CDR3 DNA reads TGTGCCAGCAGCCTGGGACAGATAACCTACGAGCAGTACTTC. Its protein is CASSLGQITYEQYF. J is TRBJ2-7 and V is TRBV5-5, with 7 bases that match TRBD1. Germline V gene sequence: CDR1 SGHKS, CDR2 YYEKEE (reference sequence). This CDR3 spans 14 amino acids. V was clipped by 4 bases and J by 2 bases; unmatched bases: 6.

The chain links TRBV11-2 to TRBJ2-7; 11 nucleotides match TRBD1. CDR3 length equals 14 residues. With 5 bases clipped from V and 6 bases from J, the junction kept 6 bases outside the gene matches. Germline V gives CDR1 SGHAT, CDR2 FQNNGV. The CDR3 spells CASSVGQGAVEQYF. The CDR3 DNA follows: TGTGCCAGCAGCGTCGGACAGGGGGCGGTCGAGCAGTACTTC.

The chain recombines TRBV4-2 with TRBJ2-1; 7 bases align to TRBD1. Trimming at V came to 1 base and at J to 4 bases, leaving 4 bases not matched to a gene. The CDR3 consists of 15 residues. Germline CDR1 reads LGHNA; CDR2 reads YNFKEQ. CDR3 region: CASSQGQGPYNEQFF. In nucleotides, the CDR3 is TGTGCCAGCAGCCAAGGACAGGGTCCGTACAATGAGCAGTTCTTC.

V is TRBV19 and J is TRBJ1-2; a weak D match, TRBD1 (5 bases). The length of the CDR3 is 15 residues. The germline CDR1 and CDR2 sequences are LNHDA and SQIVND (reference sequence). The V end lost 4 bases, the J end lost 1 base, and 13 bases lay between the germline ends. For the CDR3, the DNA is TGTGCCAGTAGTAGAGTACAGGTGATTAACTATGGCTACACCTTC. This translates into CASSRVQVINYGYTF.

The chain has TRBV7-2 and TRBJ1-5; D remains unclear. With 3 bases removed from V and 6 bases from J, the gap between germline ends came to 12 bases. The germline CDR1 and CDR2 sequences are SGHTA and FQGNSA. The CDR3 has 14 residues. CDR3 amino acids: CASSFRGMGQPQHF. CDR3 DNA: TGTGCCAGCAGCTTCCGGGGAATGGGTCAGCCCCAGCATTTT.

V usage is TRBV19 and J usage is TRBJ2-1; the D gene is possibly TRBD2 (6 bases). The V and J ends lost 1 base and 6 bases respectively, with 16 bases between them. The CDR3 is 16 amino acids. Germline CDR1 is LNHDA and CDR2 is SQIVND (reference sequence). CDR3 nucleotides: TGTGCCAGTAGTATAGGGTTCGGCGGGGAAGGCAATGAGCAGTTCTTC. Its translation is CASSIGFGGEGNEQFF.

The rearrangement joins TRBV24-1 to TRBJ2-1; D unclear. The CDR3 is 13 amino acids. The germline CDR1 and CDR2 sequences are KGHDR and SFDVKD. The V end was cut by 5 bases, the J end by 4 bases, with 8 bases between. CDR3 sequence: CATSGTPYNEQFF. The CDR3 coding sequence is TGTGCCACCAGTGGTACACCTTACAATGAGCAGTTCTTC.